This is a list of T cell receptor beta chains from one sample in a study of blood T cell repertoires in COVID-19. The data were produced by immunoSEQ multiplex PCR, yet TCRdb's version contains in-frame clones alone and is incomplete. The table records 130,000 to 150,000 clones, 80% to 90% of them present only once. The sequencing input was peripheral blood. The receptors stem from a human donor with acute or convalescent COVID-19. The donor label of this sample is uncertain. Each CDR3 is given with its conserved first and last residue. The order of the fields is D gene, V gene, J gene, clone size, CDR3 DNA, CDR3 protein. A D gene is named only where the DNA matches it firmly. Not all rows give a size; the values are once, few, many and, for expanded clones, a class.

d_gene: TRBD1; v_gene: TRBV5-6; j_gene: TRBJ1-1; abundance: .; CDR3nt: TGTGCCAGCAGCTCGCAGGACAGGGGGTCGACTGAAGCTTTCTTT; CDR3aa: CASSSQDRGSTEAFF
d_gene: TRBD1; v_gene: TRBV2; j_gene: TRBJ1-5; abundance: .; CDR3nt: TGTGCCAGCAGTACCGGACAGGGCAATCAGCCCCAGCATTTT; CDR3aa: CASSTGQGNQPQHF
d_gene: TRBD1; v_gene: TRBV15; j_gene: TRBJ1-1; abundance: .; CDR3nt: TGTGCCACCAGCGGGCTTGAGGACAGGGGTAACACTGAAGCTTTCTTT; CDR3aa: CATSGLEDRGNTEAFF
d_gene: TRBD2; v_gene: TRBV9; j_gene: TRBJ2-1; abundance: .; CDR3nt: TGTGCCAGCAGCCCCAGCGGGGGGTCGGGGAATGAGCAGTTCTTC; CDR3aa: CASSPSGGSGNEQFF
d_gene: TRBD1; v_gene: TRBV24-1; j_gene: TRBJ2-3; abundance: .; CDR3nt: TGTGCCACCAGTGATACCCGGGACAGCAGGCCAGCTACGCAGTATTTT; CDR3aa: CATSDTRDSRPATQYF
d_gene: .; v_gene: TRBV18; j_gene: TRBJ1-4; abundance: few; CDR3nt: TGTGCCAGCTCACCAGGGAGTGCGGGAAAACTGTTTTTT; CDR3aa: CASSPGSAGKLFF
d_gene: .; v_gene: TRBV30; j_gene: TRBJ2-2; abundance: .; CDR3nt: TGTGCCTGGACCCCGGAGATCCTGAACACCGGGGAGCTGTTTTTT; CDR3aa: CAWTPEILNTGELFF
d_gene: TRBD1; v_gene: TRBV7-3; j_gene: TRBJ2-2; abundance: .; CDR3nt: TGTGCCAGCAGCGAAAGGGGGCCCGGGGAGCTGTTTTTT; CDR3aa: CASSERGPGELFF
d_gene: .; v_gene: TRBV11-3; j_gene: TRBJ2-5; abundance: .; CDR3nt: TGTGCCAGCAGCTTAGAGGGCACCGGGACCCAGTACTTC; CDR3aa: CASSLEGTGTQYF
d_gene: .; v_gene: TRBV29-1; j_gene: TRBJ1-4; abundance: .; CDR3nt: TGCAGCGTTTTGGACAGAAATAATGAAAAACTGTTTTTT; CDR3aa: CSVLDRNNEKLFF